The 18 T cell receptor beta chains listed next were all sequenced from one sample in a study of blood T cell repertoires in COVID-19. Assay: immunoSEQ multiplex PCR; the TCRdb copy retains only in-frame clones and omits some. This table holds about 150,000 clones, more than 75% found once. The sequencing input was peripheral blood. The origin of the receptors is a human donor with acute or convalescent COVID-19. The donor label of this sample is uncertain.

This rearrangement joins TRBV5-1 to TRBJ1-2; 7 nucleotides align to TRBD1. The CDR3 runs 14 residues. CDR1 and CDR2 from the germline V gene are SGHRS and YFSETQ. The V and J ends lost 0 bases and 4 bases, in that order; junction bases with no gene match: 3. CDR3 nucleotide sequence: TGCGCCAGCAGCTTGGCCCGACAGGGCTATGGCTACACCTTC. Protein sequence: CASSLARQGYGYTF.

The chain links TRBV11-2 to TRBJ2-1; 11 bases map to TRBD2. The CDR3 is made up of 16 amino acids. CDR1 and CDR2 from the germline V gene are SGHAT and FQNNGV. V lost 6 bases to trimming and J lost 4 bases; unmatched junction nucleotides: 8. As DNA, the CDR3 is TGTGCCAGCAGTCCTAGCGGGAGGAGGTCGTACAATGAGCAGTTCTTC. Amino acid sequence: CASSPSGRRSYNEQFF.

The V call is TRBV19, the J call TRBJ1-6; 10 positions agree with TRBD1. Germline V gene sequence: CDR1 LNHDA, CDR2 SQIVND (reference sequence). The V segment lost 6 bases and the J segment 8 bases; nucleotides outside the gene matches: 13. This CDR3 has 17 residues. The CDR3: CASRPIQGTGVDSPLHF. CDR3 nucleotides: TGTGCCAGTAGACCAATCCAGGGGACAGGGGTCGATTCACCCCTCCACTTT.

The chain combines TRBV6-2 or TRBV6-3 with TRBJ1-1; D gene unclear. Germline CDR1 and CDR2: MNHEY and SVGEGT. Trimming stripped 2 bases from V and 0 bases from J, with 10 bases between. The CDR3 is 15 amino acids. The CDR3 spells CASSYGTWLNTEAFF. CDR3 DNA: TGTGCCAGCAGTTACGGCACCTGGTTGAACACTGAAGCTTTCTTT.

This chain uses TRBV2 with TRBJ1-5, with 12 bases fitting TRBD1. Germline V lookup: CDR1 SNHLY, CDR2 FYNNEI. Trimming cost V 5 bases and J 6 bases; bases outside gene matches: 8. The CDR3 sequence is 16 residues long. This CDR3 reads CASSSQGQGASQPQHF. The DNA for the CDR3 is TGTGCCAGCAGTAGCCAGGGACAGGGGGCAAGTCAGCCCCAGCATTTT.

The CDR3 here is CASSPTTGLAGYNEQFF. The CDR3 bases are TGTGCCAGCTCGCCAACTACCGGACTAGCGGGATACAATGAGCAGTTCTTC. The rearrangement joins TRBV18 to TRBJ2-1, with 12 bases lining up with TRBD2. The CDR3 is made up of 17 amino acids. Trimming at V came to 6 bases and at J to 4 bases, leaving 10 bases not matched to a gene. Germline V gene data show CDR1 as KGHSH and CDR2 as LQKENI.

This chain links TRBV18 with TRBJ1-2, with 7 nucleotides matching TRBD1. The CDR3 runs 15 residues. Germline V CDR1 and CDR2: KGHSH, LQKENI. V shed 3 bases and J 7 bases; nucleotides not matched to a gene: 11. CDR3 nucleotides: TGTGCCAGCTCACCCCGCCTCGACAGGGCTTCTGGCTACACCTTC. Its protein is CASSPRLDRASGYTF.

V is TRBV9 and J is TRBJ2-3; weak D call: TRBD2 (7 bases). The germline V and J ends were trimmed by 4 bases and 1 base, with 13 bases remaining between them. The CDR3 extends over 15 amino acids. Germline CDR1 and CDR2: SGDLS and YYNGEE. The CDR3 sequence: CASSRGATGTDTQYF. The CDR3 DNA reads TGTGCCAGCAGCCGGGGGGCCACGGGCACAGATACGCAGTATTTT.

The J gene is TRBJ1-5, the V gene TRBV15; D remains unclear. This CDR3 region has 16 residues. V dropped 0 bases and J dropped 6 bases, with 15 bases sitting between them. Germline V gives CDR1 LNHNV, CDR2 YYDKDF (reference sequence). DNA of the CDR3: TGTGCCACCAGCAGAGAGTTGAGGGTTTTAACTCAGCCCCAGCATTTT. Its protein product is CATSRELRVLTQPQHF.

The chain employs TRBV2 and TRBJ2-7; 7 nucleotides match TRBD1. The CDR3 sequence is 12 residues long. The V and J ends lost 6 bases and 5 bases, in that order; junction bases with no gene match: 4. Germline lookup yields CDR1 SNHLY and CDR2 FYNNEI. CDR3 sequence: CASRGQGDEQYF. The CDR3 nucleotides read TGTGCCAGCAGGGGTCAGGGGGACGAGCAGTACTTC.

The chain has TRBV19 and TRBJ2-5, with 7 bases identical to TRBD1. V dropped 5 bases and J dropped 0; count of bases not matched to a gene: 6. The CDR3 length is 15 residues. Germline assignment: CDR1 LNHDA and CDR2 SQIVND (reference sequence). The CDR3, as DNA: TGTGCCAGTAGTCCCTCGACAGGGAACCAAGAGACCCAGTACTTC. It specifies CASSPSTGNQETQYF.

V gene TRBV10-3 combines with J gene TRBJ2-1; TRBD2 aligns across 11 bases. In germline, CDR1 is ENHRY, CDR2 SYGVKD. J was trimmed by 5 bases and V by 11 bases; bases with no gene match: 2. The CDR3 length is 12 residues. CDR3 amino acids: CASGLADNEQFF. CDR3 nucleotides: TGTGCCTCGGGACTAGCGGACAATGAGCAGTTCTTC.

The gene calls are TRBV28 and TRBJ2-2; D remains unclear. Per the germline V gene, CDR1 is MDHEN and CDR2 is SYDVKM. Trimming took off 3 bases at V and 6 bases at J, with 5 bases between the two ends. The CDR3 loop spans 12 amino acids. DNA of the CDR3: TGTGCCAGCAGTTTTTGGCCCGGGGAGCTGTTTTTT. This translates into CASSFWPGELFF. Full variable domain (missing parts from reference TRBV28 and TRBJ2-2): DVKVTQSSRYLVKRTGEKVFLECVQDMDHENMFWYRQDPGLGLRLIYFSYDVKMKEKGDIPEGYSVSREKKERFSLILESASTNQTSMYLCASSFWPGELFFGEGSRLTVL.

This chain uses TRBV5-6 with TRBJ1-3, with D hard to call. Trimming stripped 0 bases from V and 3 bases from J, with 22 bases between. The CDR3 sequence is 19 residues long. Per the germline V gene, CDR1 is SGHDT and CDR2 is YYEEEE. This chain's CDR3 is CASSLVVSSPAGSGNTIYF. The DNA of the CDR3 is TGTGCCAGCAGCTTGGTTGTGTCCTCCCCGGCAGGCAGTGGAAACACCATATATTTT.

The chain links TRBV6-2 or TRBV6-3 to TRBJ1-6; 9 bases align to TRBD1. This CDR3 spans 17 amino acids. Trimming at V came to 5 bases and at J to 4 bases, leaving 9 bases not matched to a gene. CDR1 and CDR2 (germline): MNHEY, SVGEGT. CDR3 loop: CASSPWTGDNYNSPLHF. The CDR3 DNA is TGTGCCAGCAGTCCCTGGACAGGGGACAATTATAATTCACCCCTCCACTTT.

Notes on this clone: A read error may produce the germline difference seen at one junction end. Within the sample, other DNA sequences also encode this same CDR3. The chain uses TRBV7-2 and TRBJ2-1, with 10 bases fitting TRBD1. The CDR3 extends over 14 amino acids. Germline CDR1 reads SGHTA; CDR2 reads FQGNSA. The CDR3 sequence is CASSEDRGIYEQFF. The DNA for the CDR3 is TGTGCTAGCAGCGAGGACAGGGGGATCTATGAGCAGTTCTTC.

The V and J genes are TRBV15 and TRBJ2-2, with 10 bases fitting TRBD1. The CDR3 is 15 amino acids. Germline CDR1 and CDR2: LNHNV and YYDKDF (reference sequence). V dropped 4 bases and J dropped 4; count of bases not matched to a gene: 3. This CDR3 reads CATSIDRGPTGELFF. DNA for the CDR3: TGTGCCACCAGCATAGACAGGGGGCCCACCGGGGAGCTGTTTTTT.

This clone was counted a few times. The chain is built from TRBV4-3 and TRBJ1-6, with TRBD1 matching 7 bases. The germline V gene encodes CDR1 LGHNA and CDR2 YSLEER. The CDR3 has 15 amino acids. After removal of 4 bases from V and 7 bases from J, the junction contained 7 bases not matched to a gene. CDR3 coding DNA: TGCGCCAGCAGCCGACATTCACAGGGGAATTCACCCCTCCACTTT. This encodes CASSRHSQGNSPLHF.